Below, 8 T cell receptor beta chains from the same sample are listed, as sequenced in a study of CD8 T cells in Susac syndrome. Reverse transcription of about 0.5 to 1 ug RNA was performed with random hexamers. MiXCR was run by TCRdb on the immunoSEQ multiplex PCR reads, yielding one entry per CDR3 protein. The table records 150,000 to 200,000 distinct CDR3 sequences, around 94% of them present only once. The specimen sequenced was CD4+ T cells from PBMCs. The receptors originated from a human donor in good health.

This chain links TRBV20-1 with TRBJ2-1, with TRBD1 matching 9 bases. Germline values: CDR1 DFQATT, CDR2 SNEGSKA (reference sequence). Trimming took 4 bases from V and 3 from J; bases not matched to a gene: 4. The CDR3 contains 14 residues. The CDR3 coding sequence is TGCAGTGCTAAAAGACAGGGGGTCTACAATGAGCAGTTCTTC. Encoded protein: CSAKRQGVYNEQFF.

The CDR3 bases are TGTGCCAGCAGTTTATGGGGGCGGAATGAGCAGTTCTTC. It encodes CASSLWGRNEQFF. This chain uses TRBV12-3 or TRBV12-4 with TRBJ2-1; maybe TRBD1 (6 bases). The V end lost 2 bases, the J end lost 7 bases, and 9 bases lay between the germline ends. This CDR3 has 13 residues.

The chain links TRBV10-3 to TRBJ2-3; D not certain. The germline V gene encodes CDR1 ENHRY and CDR2 SYGVKD. The length of the CDR3 is 11 residues. The V end was cut by 5 bases, the J end by 10 bases, with 10 bases between. The CDR3 region has the DNA TGTGCCATCAGTTTTAGTCAGGCGCAGTATTTT. This encodes CAISFSQAQYF.

The V call is TRBV19, the J call TRBJ2-7; 8 bases map to TRBD2. V was pared by 5 bases and J by 11 bases, with 14 bases of the junction left unmatched. Germline loops: CDR1 LNHDA, CDR2 SQIVND (reference sequence). This CDR3 is built from 14 residues. The CDR3 DNA reads TGTGCCAGTAGTCCGCGGGGGCGGGGGGCCCCAAAGTACTTC. The encoded protein is CASSPRGRGAPKYF.

The chain recombines TRBV14 with TRBJ1-2; D is unresolved. In germline, CDR1 is SGHDN, CDR2 FVKESK. This CDR3 spans 13 amino acids. Trimming pared 5 bases from V and 2 bases from J, leaving 9 bases between. CDR3 in DNA: TGTGCCAGCAGCGAGTCAGCGAACTATGGCTACACCTTC. This translates into CASSESANYGYTF.

CDR3 sequence reads: CSARDQGRRGYTF. CDR3 coding DNA: TGCAGTGCTAGAGATCAAGGACGTCGTGGCTACACCTTC. The gene calls are TRBV20-1 and TRBJ1-2, with no clear D. CDR1 is DFQATT and CDR2 is SNEGSKA in the germline V gene (reference sequence). The CDR3 is 13 amino acids. The germline V and J ends were trimmed by 0 bases and 7 bases, with 12 bases remaining between them.

The gene calls are TRBV7-2 and TRBJ2-7; D unclear. The V end was cut by 5 bases, the J end by 5 bases, with 19 bases between. CDR3 size: 15 residues. Germline loops: CDR1 SGHTA, CDR2 FQGNSA. CDR3 region: CASSPPSTRGNEQYF. CDR3 sequence (DNA): TGTGCCAGCAGCCCCCCGAGCACCCGAGGCAACGAGCAGTACTTC.

The chain couples TRBV3-1 to TRBJ1-2, with D unclear. There are 13 residues in the CDR3. Looked up from germline, CDR1 is LGHDT and CDR2 is YNNKEL (reference sequence). V gave up 5 bases and J gave up 2 bases, with 9 bases separating them. The CDR3 DNA reads TGTGCCAGCAGCTTTTCATTGAACTATGGCTACACCTTC. This codes for CASSFSLNYGYTF.